This T cell receptor (beta chain) was captured by sequencing in a study of T cell changes during pregnancy in multiple sclerosis. The CDR3 has 16 amino acids. The repertoire was sequenced with immunoSEQ multiplex PCR; TCRdb's copy has only in-frame clones and lacks some. The profile shows approximately 50,000 clones, roughly 92% of them singletons. The V call is TRBV21-1, the J call TRBJ2-7; TRBD2 is taken as the D call from the table, unchecked against the DNA. TRBV21-1 is a listed pseudogene. The sample was CD4+ T cells from peripheral blood mononuclear cells, taken in the third trimester of pregnancy. This TCR was sampled from a female donor with multiple sclerosis, enrolled in a pregnancy study. CDR3 nucleotide sequence: TGTGCCAGCAGCAAAGCGTCCGCGGGAGAATCCTACGAGCAGTACTTC. It codes for CASSKASAGESYEQYF.